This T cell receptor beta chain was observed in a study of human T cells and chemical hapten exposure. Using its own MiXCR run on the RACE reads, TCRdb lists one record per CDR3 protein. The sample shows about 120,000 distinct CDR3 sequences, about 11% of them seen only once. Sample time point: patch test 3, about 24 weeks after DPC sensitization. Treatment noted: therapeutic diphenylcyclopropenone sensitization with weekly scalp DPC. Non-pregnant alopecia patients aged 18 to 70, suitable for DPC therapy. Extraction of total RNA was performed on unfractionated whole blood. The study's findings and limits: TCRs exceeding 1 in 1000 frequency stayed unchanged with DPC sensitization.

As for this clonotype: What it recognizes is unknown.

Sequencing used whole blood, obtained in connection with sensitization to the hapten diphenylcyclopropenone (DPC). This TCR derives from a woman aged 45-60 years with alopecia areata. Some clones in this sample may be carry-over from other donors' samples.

The CDR3 bases are TGTGCCAGCAGCCATAAGGCTCATCTACAAGAGACCCAGTACTTC. The encoded protein is CASSHKAHLQETQYF. This chain uses TRBV3-2 with TRBJ2-5. TRBV3-2 is reported as a pseudogene. The CDR3 has 15 residues.